This passage covers 3 T cell receptor beta chains from one sample sequenced in a study of cytomegalovirus exposure and HLA in healthy donors. PCR primers comprised 60 Vbeta and 13 Jbeta primers. TCRdb's copy holds only in-frame clones and misses some; the assay was immunoSEQ multiplex PCR. The sample includes fewer than 95,000 clones, around 70% of them seen just once. Sequencing was done on a sample of PBMCs. These receptors were taken from a woman in her forties in good health and CMV-seropositive.

The sample holds a few counts of this clone. The rearrangement links TRBV19 to TRBJ2-2, with D unclear. The CDR3 is 14 amino acids. Between the trimmed V and J ends, which lost 5 bases and 2 bases, there was a span of 9 bases. Germline lookup yields CDR1 LNHDA and CDR2 SQIVND (reference sequence). CDR3 residues: CASSRLDNTGELFF. Here the CDR3 DNA reads TGTGCCAGTAGTCGCCTAGACAACACCGGGGAGCTGTTTTTT.

The CDR3 loop is CASSPGGGINYGYTF. The CDR3 bases are TGTGCCAGCAGCCCAGGAGGAGGGATTAACTATGGCTACACCTTC. The V gene is TRBV5-4, the J gene TRBJ1-2, with no clear D. The germline V and J ends were trimmed by 4 bases and 1 base, with 14 bases remaining between them. The CDR3 length is 15 residues. CDR1 and CDR2 from the germline V gene are SGHNT and YYREEE (reference sequence).

Only a few counts were recorded for this clone. The V call is TRBV5-6, the J call TRBJ1-5; D ambiguous. Germline CDR1 SGHDT, CDR2 YYEEEE. This CDR3 is built from 14 residues. The V end lost 1 base, the J end lost 7 bases, and 12 bases lay between the germline ends. The chain's CDR3 is CASSLTGIGQPQHF. In DNA, the CDR3 is TGTGCCAGCAGCTTGACCGGGATCGGACAGCCCCAGCATTTT.